This T cell receptor beta chain was sequenced in a study of human T cells and chemical hapten exposure. This clonotype was observed a handful of times. What it recognizes is unknown. As handled by the study authors: Sequenced samples showed a median of 95,638 TCRs each, with counts running from about 22,000 to 700,000. Via MiXCR, TCRdb re-called the RACE reads, giving one row per CDR3 protein. The V and J calls come from TCRdb's annotation, not from the publication. The sample shows about 84,000 distinct CDR3 sequences, 9.5% to 13% of them seen only once. Time point denoted: patch test 2, 6 weeks after DPC sensitization. Stated treatment: therapeutic diphenylcyclopropenone sensitization with weekly scalp DPC. Unfractionated whole blood yielded the extracted total RNA. Study-level points and caveats: Higher patch test scores went with higher counts of PT1 expanded TCRs. Among expanded TCRs, significantly more large CDR3 similarity clusters formed than among controls.

This clonotype was sampled from a woman in her thirties with alopecia areata. Some clones in this sample may be carry-over from other donors' samples. Source: whole blood, taken in connection with sensitization to the hapten diphenylcyclopropenone (DPC).

The CDR3 DNA sequence: TGTGCCAGCACTGGGGAGCGGGGTAGGGCTTTCTTT. The encoded protein is CASTGERGRAFF. This chain connects TRBV2 to TRBJ1-1; no definite D call. The CDR3 runs 12 residues. Germline V lookup: CDR1 SNHLY, CDR2 FYNNEI. The V gene lost 7 bases and the J gene lost 11 bases, with 17 bases spanning the gap.